This TCR beta chain came from a study of cytomegalovirus exposure and HLA in healthy donors. Study-level information: It was reported in a later analysis that the same platform had been used for the 120 validation repertoires as for the 666 first-cohort repertoires.

The V gene end was trimmed by 4 bases and the J gene end by 4 bases; junction bases not matched to a gene: 5. The CDR3 loop spans 16 amino acids. Germline V lookup: CDR1 SGHNT, CDR2 YYREEE (reference sequence). About this clone itself: As yet, its antigen is unknown.

The study, taken as a whole, reports: Specificity of three CMV-associated chains for CMV antigens was verified in vitro. It was about 150 TCR beta chains that were listed as cytomegalovirus-associated.

The method was immunoSEQ multiplex PCR; TCRdb's version includes in-frame clones alone and lacks a portion of them. The sample yields tens of thousands of clones, 85% to 95% seen once. This TCR was recovered from a woman between 18 and 30 years old in good health and CMV-seropositive. The specimen sequenced was PBMCs. This chain uses TRBV5-4 with TRBJ2-3; 14 nucleotides line up with TRBD2. For the CDR3, the DNA is TGTGCCAGCAGCGAACCGGGACTAGCGGGGGCAGATACGCAGTATTTT. Its translation: CASSEPGLAGADTQYF.